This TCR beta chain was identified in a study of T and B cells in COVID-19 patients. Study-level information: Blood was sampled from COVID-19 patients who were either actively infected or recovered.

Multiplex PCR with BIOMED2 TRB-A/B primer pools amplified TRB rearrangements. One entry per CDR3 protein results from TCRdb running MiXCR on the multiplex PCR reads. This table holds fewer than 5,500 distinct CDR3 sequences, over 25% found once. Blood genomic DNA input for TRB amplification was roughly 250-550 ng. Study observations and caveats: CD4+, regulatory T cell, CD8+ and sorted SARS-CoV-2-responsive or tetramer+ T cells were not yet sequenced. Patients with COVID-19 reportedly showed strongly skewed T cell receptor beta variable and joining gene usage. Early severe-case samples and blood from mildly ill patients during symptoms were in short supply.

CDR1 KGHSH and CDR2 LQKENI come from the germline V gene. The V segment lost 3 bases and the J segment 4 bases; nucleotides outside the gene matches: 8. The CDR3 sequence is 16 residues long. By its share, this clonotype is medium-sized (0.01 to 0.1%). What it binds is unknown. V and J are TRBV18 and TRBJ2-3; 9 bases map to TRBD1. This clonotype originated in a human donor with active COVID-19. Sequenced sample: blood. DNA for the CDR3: TGTGCCAGCTCACCGGGACAGGGAAATCCGTCAGATACGCAGTATTTT. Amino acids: CASSPGQGNPSDTQYF.